These 29 T cell receptor beta chains were all obtained from the same sample, sequenced in a study of T cell responses to AZD1222 COVID-19 vaccine. Profiled with immunoSEQ multiplex PCR; TCRdb holds only in-frame clones, not every one. Of 150,000 to 200,000 clones in the sample, approximately 94% were seen once. The starting material was peripheral blood, obtained on day 0 of AZD1222 vaccination. Receptors were obtained from an adult in good health.

This clone appeared once. The chain has TRBV7-2 and TRBJ1-2; the match to TRBD1 covers 9 bases. V trimming: 8 bases; J trimming: 4 bases; junction bases outside the gene matches: 11. The CDR3 covers 15 residues. Per germline, CDR1 SGHTA and CDR2 FQGNSA. The CDR3 sequence: CASGATGGNTYGYTF. CDR3 nucleotide sequence: TGTGCCAGCGGAGCGACAGGGGGGAATACCTATGGCTACACCTTC. The entire variable domain, with the rest obtained from reference TRBV7-2 and TRBJ1-2, is as follows: GAGVSQSPSNKVTEKGKDVELRCDPISGHTALYWYRQSLGQGLEFLIYFQGNSAPDKSGLPSDRFSAERTGGSVSTLTIQRTQQEDSAVYLCASGATGGNTYGYTFGSGTRLTVV.

On this clone itself: The junction differs from germline at one of its ends, possibly a read error. The chain combines TRBV11-2 with TRBJ1-5, with D perhaps TRBD1 (6 bases). Germline CDR1 and CDR2: SGHAT and FQNNGV. This CDR3 is built from 15 residues. The CDR3 coding sequence is TGTGCCAGCAGTTTAGACGGACAGTTAAATCAGCCCCAGCATTTT. It specifies CASSLDGQLNQPQHF.

This clone is a singleton in its sample. The rearrangement links TRBV9 to TRBJ2-3, with TRBD2 identical over 7 bases. The CDR3 extends over 14 amino acids. The V and J ends lost 2 bases and 4 bases, in that order; junction bases with no gene match: 4. Germline V gene sequence: CDR1 SGDLS, CDR2 YYNGEE. CDR3 in amino acids: CASSVTGGSDTQYF. CDR3 bases: TGTGCCAGCAGCGTCACGGGAGGCTCAGATACGCAGTATTTT.

The chain recombines TRBV6-5 with TRBJ1-1; tentatively, D is TRBD1 (5 bases). The CDR3 length is 15 residues. Trimming stripped 7 bases from V and 2 bases from J, with 17 bases between. Germline V gene lookup returns CDR1 MNHEY and CDR2 SVGAGI. The CDR3 bases are TGTGCCAGCACCCCATATCGGACATCCAACACTGAAGCTTTCTTT. Residues: CASTPYRTSNTEAFF.

The rearrangement links TRBV29-1 to TRBJ2-5; 8 bases are shared with TRBD1. CDR1 and CDR2 (germline): SQVTM, ANQGSEA. The CDR3 is 14 amino acids. Losses at the gene ends were 6 bases for V and 4 bases for J; bases not matched to a gene: 10. The CDR3 protein is CSVAQGAVGETQYF. The DNA for the CDR3 is TGCAGCGTCGCCCAGGGGGCGGTAGGAGAGACCCAGTACTTC. The full variable domain, its missing parts supplied by reference TRBV29-1 and TRBJ2-5, is SAVISQKPSRDICQRGTSLTIQCQVDSQVTMMFWYRQQPGQSLTLIATANQGSEATYESGFVIDKFPISRPNLTFSTLTVSNMSPEDSSIYLCSVAQGAVGETQYFGPGTRLLVL.

This clone was found once. The chain uses TRBV5-1 and TRBJ2-4; no firm D call. V shed 0 bases and J shed 8 bases, with 12 bases lying between them. The CDR3 contains 14 residues. CDR1 and CDR2 (germline): SGHRS, YFSETQ. The CDR3 loop reads CASSLERPLDIQYF. The CDR3 nucleotides read TGCGCCAGCAGCTTGGAACGGCCTTTAGACATTCAGTACTTC.

The chain carries TRBV4-2 and TRBJ2-1; 7 bases are shared with TRBD1. Germline CDR1 reads LGHNA; CDR2 reads YNFKEQ. CDR3 size: 16 residues. V was clipped by 4 bases and J by 3 bases; unmatched bases: 9. CDR3 in DNA: TGTGCCAGCAGCCTTGGGACAGACACTTACTACAATGAGCAGTTCTTC. This codes for CASSLGTDTYYNEQFF.

The chain combines TRBV27 with TRBJ2-7, with 11 nucleotides matching TRBD2. CDR3 size: 18 residues. The V segment lost 1 base and the J segment 5 bases; nucleotides outside the gene matches: 13. Germline lookup yields CDR1 MNHEY and CDR2 SMNVEV (reference sequence). The CDR3 nucleotides read TGTGCCAGCAGTTTATGGGGGTCACTAGCGGGAGTGTCCCACGAGCAGTACTTC. Translation: CASSLWGSLAGVSHEQYF.

In regard to this clone: The junction does not match germline at one end; this may be a read error. The V call is TRBV7-9, the J call TRBJ1-5, with a possible D match to TRBD1 (6 bases). CDR1 SEHNR and CDR2 FQNEAQ come from the germline V gene (reference sequence). The CDR3 contains 11 residues. The CDR3 is CASTRGTSLAF. The CDR3 DNA reads as TGTGCCAGCACCCGGGGGACATCCCTTGCTTTT.

The V and J genes are TRBV7-3 and TRBJ1-6; D not resolved. CDR1 and CDR2 from the germline V gene are SGHTA and FQGTGA. This CDR3 contains 14 residues. Trimming left V 5 bases short and J 4 bases short, with 9 bases between. As DNA, the CDR3 is TGTGCCAGCAGCGTGGGCGTTTATAATTCACCCCTCCACTTT. It translates to CASSVGVYNSPLHF.

This chain links TRBV3-1 (or the pseudogene TRBV3-2) with TRBJ1-1; possible D gene TRBD1, 5 bases. V was trimmed by 2 bases and J by 1 base, leaving 14 bases between them. The CDR3 length is 16 residues. Germline assignment: CDR1 LGHDT and CDR2 YNNKEL (reference sequence). DNA for the CDR3: TGTGCCAGCAGCCAAAGGCATGGGACGGGGAACACTGAAGCTTTCTTT. Its protein product is CASSQRHGTGNTEAFF.

The J gene is TRBJ2-7, the V gene TRBV13; TRBD1 aligns across 9 bases. With V trimmed by 6 bases and J by 6 bases, 6 bases remained unmatched. Germline V gene sequence: CDR1 PRHDT, CDR2 FYEKMQ (reference sequence). The CDR3 covers 13 residues. CDR3 DNA: TGTGCCAGCAGTCGCCGGGGACAGGGCGAGCAGTACTTC. This gives the protein CASSRRGQGEQYF.

The chain employs TRBV30 and TRBJ1-5, with 8 bases that match TRBD1. Unmatched junction bases numbered 11, after V lost 3 bases and J lost 7 bases. CDR1 and CDR2 from the germline V gene are GTSNPN and SVGIG (reference sequence). CDR3 length: 15 amino acids. In nucleotides, the CDR3 is TGTGCCTGGAGCCCCAACACAGGGGGGGGCCAGCCCCAGCATTTT. This encodes CAWSPNTGGGQPQHF.

The chain links TRBV28 to TRBJ1-2; possible D gene TRBD1, 5 bases. Germline V lookup: CDR1 MDHEN, CDR2 SYDVKM. The CDR3 length is 13 residues. Trimming removed 6 bases from V and 6 bases from J, with 14 bases in between. The CDR3: CASRLQVGHGYTF. CDR3 sequence (DNA): TGTGCCAGCAGGTTACAGGTCGGGCATGGCTACACCTTC.

This clone was counted only a few times. CDR3 in amino acids: CASSQATGRGVTEAFF. In DNA form, the CDR3 reads TGTGCCAGCAGCCAGGCTACAGGGAGGGGGGTCACTGAAGCTTTCTTT. The J gene is TRBJ1-1, the V gene TRBV4-2, with D perhaps matching TRBD1 (6 bases). V was clipped by 3 bases and J by 4 bases, with 18 bases between them. Germline V gives CDR1 LGHNA, CDR2 YNFKEQ. CDR3 length: 16 residues.

This clone was detected only once. The chain combines TRBV27 with TRBJ2-2; the match to TRBD1 covers 9 bases. The V segment lost 6 bases and the J segment 3 bases; nucleotides outside the gene matches: 11. Germline CDR1 MNHEY, CDR2 SMNVEV (reference sequence). This CDR3 region has 17 residues. The CDR3 region is CASSRFSRDRDTGELFF. Written as DNA, the CDR3 is TGTGCCAGCAGCCGATTTTCCCGGGACAGGGACACCGGGGAGCTGTTTTTT.

The chain couples TRBV19 to TRBJ1-6, with no clear D. This CDR3 has 13 residues. Between the trimmed V and J ends, which lost 2 bases and 9 bases, there was a span of 8 bases. CDR1 is LNHDA, CDR2 SQIVND, per germline (reference sequence). CDR3 bases: TGTGCCAGTAGTATACGGGGAGGTTCACCCCTCCACTTT. Its protein product is CASSIRGGSPLHF.

This rearrangement joins TRBV19 to TRBJ1-1; D may be TRBD1 (5 bases). CDR3 length equals 15 residues. The V gene's germline CDR1 is LNHDA and CDR2 SQIVND (reference sequence). The V gene lost 6 bases and the J gene lost 7 bases, with 21 bases spanning the gap. In nucleotides, the CDR3 is TGTGCCAGTAGGTACCCCCGAGACAGCGTGCATGAAGCTTTCTTT. It translates to CASRYPRDSVHEAFF.

The CDR3 region is CASPTTGGTETQYF. The CDR3 bases are TGTGCCAGCCCCACAACTGGTGGAACGGAGACCCAGTACTTC. The rearrangement links TRBV18 to TRBJ2-5; no definite D call. In germline, CDR1 is KGHSH, CDR2 LQKENI. This CDR3 is built from 14 residues. Trimming took 8 bases from V and 5 from J, leaving 18 bases between them.

The chain links TRBV6-4 to TRBJ1-6; 7 nucleotides align to TRBD1. The germline CDR1 and CDR2 sequences are MRHNA and SNTAGT. The CDR3 loop spans 14 amino acids. V dropped 2 bases and J dropped 6; count of bases not matched to a gene: 1. The CDR3 region has the DNA TGTGCCAGCAGTGACGGGGACAGTAATTCACCCCTCCACTTT. It is translated as CASSDGDSNSPLHF.

J is TRBJ2-1 and V is TRBV2; D may be TRBD1 (6 bases). Germline CDR1 and CDR2: SNHLY and FYNNEI. This CDR3 is 14 amino acids long. Trimming shortened V by 6 bases and J by 14 bases, and 23 bases separated the two germline ends. The CDR3 region is CASRVGGRAPEEFF. The CDR3 region has the DNA TGTGCCAGCAGAGTAGGGGGTAGAGCCCCCGAGGAGTTCTTC.

A single count supports this clone. The J gene is TRBJ1-5, the V gene TRBV30; a possible D gene is TRBD1 (5 bases). CDR1 is GTSNPN, CDR2 SVGIG, per germline (reference sequence). V lost 0 bases and J lost 0, with 9 bases in between. CDR3 length: 15 amino acids. CDR3 residues: CAWSVGTYSNQPQHF. Here the CDR3 DNA reads TGTGCCTGGAGTGTCGGGACGTATAGCAATCAGCCCCAGCATTTT.

This clone was observed once. The chain uses TRBV30 and TRBJ1-5, with TRBD1 matching over 7 bases. With 1 base clipped from V and 9 bases from J, the junction kept 9 bases outside the gene matches. Germline CDR1 is GTSNPN and CDR2 is SVGIG (reference sequence). The CDR3 totals 14 residues. For the CDR3, the DNA is TGTGCCTGGAGTGAACTCCAGGGGGTGGTGCCCCAGCATTTT. Encoded protein: CAWSELQGVVPQHF.

The chain recombines TRBV23-1 with TRBJ2-7; weak D call: TRBD1 (6 bases). TRBV23-1 is marked as an open reading frame, function uncertain. The CDR3 spans 13 residues. The V end was cut by 0 bases, the J end by 4 bases, with 7 bases between. CDR3 sequence (DNA): TGCGCCAGCAGTCAATCGGGACAATACGAGCAGTACTTC. Translated: CASSQSGQYEQYF.

The rearrangement uses TRBV12-3 or TRBV12-4 and TRBJ1-3, with unresolved D. V dropped 4 bases and J dropped 0 bases, with 4 bases sitting between them. The CDR3 is 13 residues long. CDR3 DNA: TGTGCCAGCAGTTCAGGCTCTGGAAACACCATATATTTT. Amino acid sequence: CASSSGSGNTIYF.

This clone was seen a handful of times. The chain links TRBV4-1 to TRBJ2-7; D might be TRBD2 (5 bases). Per germline, CDR1 MGHRA and CDR2 YSYEKL. V was trimmed by 8 bases and J by 5 bases, leaving 22 bases between them. This CDR3 has 15 residues. CDR3 coding DNA: TGCGCCAGCTGGCAAGGAGGAGCTATAGAGCACGAGCAGTACTTC. Its translation: CASWQGGAIEHEQYF.

The table lists this clone with a count of one. The CDR3 sequence is CASRPAAGYEQFF. CDR3 in DNA: TGTGCCAGCAGGCCCGCCGCGGGATACGAGCAGTTCTTC. The chain recombines TRBV6-5 with TRBJ2-1; D is perhaps TRBD2 (6 bases). The CDR3 has 13 residues. Germline V gene lookup returns CDR1 MNHEY and CDR2 SVGAGI. Trimming shortened V by 6 bases and J by 10 bases, and 16 bases separated the two germline ends.

The chain joins TRBV30 to TRBJ2-3, with 8 positions matching TRBD2. The V and J ends lost 5 bases and 3 bases, in that order; junction bases with no gene match: 10. CDR1 and CDR2 from the germline V gene are GTSNPN and SVGIG (reference sequence). The CDR3 consists of 15 residues. The CDR3 reads CAWGPLAESTDTQYF. The CDR3 region has the DNA TGTGCCTGGGGCCCACTAGCGGAGTCGACAGATACGCAGTATTTT.

The V call is TRBV14, the J call TRBJ2-3; TRBD2 matches 10 bases. V shed 3 bases and J 2 bases; nucleotides not matched to a gene: 5. Per the germline V gene, CDR1 is SGHDN and CDR2 is FVKESK. The CDR3 loop spans 16 amino acids. The CDR3 sequence is CASSHRTSGHTDTQYF. The CDR3 bases are TGTGCCAGCAGCCACCGGACTAGCGGCCACACAGATACGCAGTATTTT.